The clone carrying this T cell receptor (beta chain) was counted only a few times. Its cognate antigen is unknown. The entry originates in a study of T-cell memory formation after mild COVID-19. The study's findings and limits: Contracting clones localized mainly to CM and EM when CD4+ and mainly to EMRA when CD8+.

MiXCR was run by TCRdb on the 5' RACE reads, yielding one entry per CDR3 protein. The table has about 340,000 distinct CDR3 sequences, around 21% seen once. Source material: PBMCs or a T cell subset sorted from them (not recorded which). The receptor was derived from an adult woman who had mild COVID-19 (a few samples of this study predate the infection). Cell type and time point are not known.

The chain's CDR3 is CSARRPGLVYGYTF. The CDR3, as DNA: TGCAGTGCTAGGCGTCCGGGCTTGGTCTATGGCTACACCTTC. This sequence joins TRBV20-1 and TRBJ1-2; D call uncertain. V was trimmed by 3 bases and J by 4 bases, leaving 15 bases between them. The CDR3 covers 14 residues. Germline CDR1 and CDR2: DFQATT and SNEGSKA (reference sequence).